Listed below are T cell receptor beta chains from one sample, sequenced in a study of cytomegalovirus exposure and HLA in healthy donors. TCRdb's copy holds only in-frame clones and misses some; the assay was immunoSEQ multiplex PCR. The top ten hold about 4% of the sample, which has roughly 34,000 clones, roughly 84% seen once. The sample consisted of PBMCs. These receptors were collected from a woman younger than 35 in good health and CMV-seronegative. Both conserved end residues are part of each CDR3. Each record gives: D gene, J gene, V gene, CDR3 protein. A D gene is named only where the DNA matches it firmly.

D gene: NA
J gene: TRBJ2-7
V gene: TRBV5-6
CDR3 protein: CASSLLSSYEQYF

D gene: TRBD2
J gene: TRBJ2-2
V gene: TRBV7-9
CDR3 protein: CASGWRAGVTGELFF

D gene: TRBD2
J gene: TRBJ2-3
V gene: TRBV6-1
CDR3 protein: CASSETSGGADTQYF

D gene: TRBD1
J gene: TRBJ1-4
V gene: TRBV5-4
CDR3 protein: CASSPGTGNEKLFF

D gene: NA
J gene: TRBJ2-3
V gene: TRBV7-2
CDR3 protein: CASFSSLMPNTQYF

D gene: NA
J gene: TRBJ2-5
V gene: TRBV18
CDR3 protein: CASCPRGSSQETQYF

D gene: NA
J gene: TRBJ1-1
V gene: TRBV6-7
CDR3 protein: CASIGRGDTEAFF

D gene: NA
J gene: TRBJ2-5
V gene: TRBV5-1
CDR3 protein: CASTPRDGAQETQYF

D gene: NA
J gene: TRBJ1-3
V gene: TRBV15
CDR3 protein: CATSRDLSGSGNTIYF

D gene: TRBD2
J gene: TRBJ2-1
V gene: TRBV2
CDR3 protein: CASSLADYNEQFF

D gene: TRBD2
J gene: TRBJ2-1
V gene: TRBV4-1
CDR3 protein: CASSQYGGAYNEQFF

D gene: TRBD1
J gene: TRBJ1-5
V gene: TRBV7-2
CDR3 protein: CASTLGQGADQPQHF

D gene: TRBD2
J gene: TRBJ2-7
V gene: TRBV28
CDR3 protein: CASTLPGGYEQYF

D gene: TRBD1
J gene: TRBJ1-1
V gene: TRBV7-9
CDR3 protein: CASSLALAGGTEAFF

D gene: TRBD1
J gene: TRBJ2-1
V gene: TRBV13
CDR3 protein: CASSFGRGLSEQFF

D gene: TRBD1
J gene: TRBJ1-3
V gene: TRBV10-3
CDR3 protein: CAITPGQGTNTIYF

D gene: NA
J gene: TRBJ1-1
V gene: TRBV14
CDR3 protein: CASSQPRRLGGTEAFF

D gene: NA
J gene: TRBJ1-2
V gene: TRBV7-9
CDR3 protein: CSSSLEGFGYTF

D gene: NA
J gene: TRBJ2-3
V gene: TRBV6-5
CDR3 protein: CASRLAGTDTQYF

D gene: NA
J gene: TRBJ1-1
V gene: TRBV6-1
CDR3 protein: CASSEGDTNTEAFF

D gene: TRBD1
J gene: TRBJ1-6
V gene: TRBV7-3
CDR3 protein: CASSVQGRLNSPLHF

D gene: TRBD1
J gene: TRBJ2-2
V gene: TRBV7-8
CDR3 protein: CASSPGTGVGTGELFF

D gene: NA
J gene: TRBJ1-5
V gene: TRBV5-4
CDR3 protein: CASSLAFSNQPQHF

D gene: NA
J gene: TRBJ2-7
V gene: TRBV14
CDR3 protein: CASSLSGGQRPYEQYF

D gene: TRBD1
J gene: TRBJ1-1
V gene: TRBV6-1
CDR3 protein: CASRVDRDLEAFF

D gene: TRBD1
J gene: TRBJ2-5
V gene: TRBV25-1
CDR3 protein: CASSGSATGGASWETQYF

D gene: TRBD1
J gene: TRBJ1-1
V gene: TRBV5-5
CDR3 protein: CASSPTGAGNTEAFF

D gene: NA
J gene: TRBJ2-7
V gene: TRBV19
CDR3 protein: CASSTGFLGAYEQYF

D gene: NA
J gene: TRBJ2-7
V gene: TRBV7-8
CDR3 protein: CASTPTGTYEQYF

D gene: NA
J gene: TRBJ1-1
V gene: TRBV6-1
CDR3 protein: CASSRSGVTEAFF

D gene: TRBD1
J gene: TRBJ1-1
V gene: TRBV18
CDR3 protein: CASSRRDRGDLAEAFF

D gene: NA
J gene: TRBJ1-5
V gene: TRBV18
CDR3 protein: CASSPPGLEGQPQHF

D gene: NA
J gene: TRBJ1-2
V gene: TRBV18
CDR3 protein: CASSPRQVAVVSYGYTF

D gene: TRBD2
J gene: TRBJ2-5
V gene: TRBV7-7
CDR3 protein: CASSLVAGGRETQYF

D gene: TRBD1
J gene: TRBJ2-2
V gene: TRBV7-9
CDR3 protein: CASSPQGLPSTGELFF

D gene: NA
J gene: TRBJ2-3
V gene: TRBV4-1
CDR3 protein: CASSPSQTGVDTQYF

D gene: NA
J gene: TRBJ2-7
V gene: TRBV27
CDR3 protein: CASSLSNGVSYEQYF